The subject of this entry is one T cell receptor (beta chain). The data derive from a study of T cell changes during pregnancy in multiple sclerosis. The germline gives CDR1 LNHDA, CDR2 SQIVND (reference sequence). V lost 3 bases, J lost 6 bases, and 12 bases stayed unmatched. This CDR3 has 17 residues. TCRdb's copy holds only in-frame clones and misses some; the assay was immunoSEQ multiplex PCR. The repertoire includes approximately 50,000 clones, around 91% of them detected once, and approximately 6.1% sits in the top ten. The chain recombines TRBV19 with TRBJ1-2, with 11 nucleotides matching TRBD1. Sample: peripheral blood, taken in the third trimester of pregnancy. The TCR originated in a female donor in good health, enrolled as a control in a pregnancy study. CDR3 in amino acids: CASSILGTGGIHNGYTF. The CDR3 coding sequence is TGTGCCAGTAGTATCCTTGGGACAGGGGGGATACATAATGGCTACACCTTC.